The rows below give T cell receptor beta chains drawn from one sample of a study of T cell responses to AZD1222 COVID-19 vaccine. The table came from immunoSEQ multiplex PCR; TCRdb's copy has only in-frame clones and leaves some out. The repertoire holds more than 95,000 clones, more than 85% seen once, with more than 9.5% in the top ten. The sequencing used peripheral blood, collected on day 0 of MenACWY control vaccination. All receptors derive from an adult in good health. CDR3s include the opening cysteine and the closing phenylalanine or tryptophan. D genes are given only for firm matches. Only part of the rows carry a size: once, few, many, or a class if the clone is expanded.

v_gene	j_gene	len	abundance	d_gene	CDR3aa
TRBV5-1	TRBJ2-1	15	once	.	CASTPAGAVGNEQFF
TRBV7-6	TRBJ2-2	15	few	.	CASSLVISQFGELFF
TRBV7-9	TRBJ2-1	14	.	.	CASSLEGSYNEQFF
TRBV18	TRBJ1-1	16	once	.	CASSPQGSRTNTEAFF
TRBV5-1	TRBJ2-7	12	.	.	CASSFSSYEQYF
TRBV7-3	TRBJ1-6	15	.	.	CASSLFPGSNSPLHF
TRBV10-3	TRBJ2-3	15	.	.	CAISGGERSTDTQYF
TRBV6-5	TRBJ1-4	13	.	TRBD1	CASKDRGLGKLFF
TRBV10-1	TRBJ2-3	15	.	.	CASSTRHQSTDTQYF
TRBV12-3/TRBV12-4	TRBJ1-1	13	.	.	CASSPAGGTEAFF
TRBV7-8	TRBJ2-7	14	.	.	CASSALLGVYEQYF
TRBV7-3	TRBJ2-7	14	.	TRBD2	CASSLLAGPYEQYF
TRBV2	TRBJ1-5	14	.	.	CASSEVRSNQPQHF
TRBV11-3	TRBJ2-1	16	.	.	CASSKEAGPGPIEQFF
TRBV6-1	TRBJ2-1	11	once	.	CASSDVFWQFF
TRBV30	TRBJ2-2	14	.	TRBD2	CAWRSSGSLWELFF
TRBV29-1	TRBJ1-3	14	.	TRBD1	CSYRQGLSGNTIYF
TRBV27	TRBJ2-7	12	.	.	CASNHPAYEQYF
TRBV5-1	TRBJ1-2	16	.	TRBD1	CASSTLGQDQNYGYTF
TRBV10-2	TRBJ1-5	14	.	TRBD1	CASSDRRGGQPQHF
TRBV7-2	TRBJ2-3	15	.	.	CASSLNQGGTDTQYF
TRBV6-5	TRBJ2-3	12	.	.	CASSYSSVDQYF
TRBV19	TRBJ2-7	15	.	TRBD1	CASSISDRGPYEQYF
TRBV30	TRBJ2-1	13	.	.	CAWSQREEGEQFF
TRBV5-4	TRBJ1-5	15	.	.	CATSGAPSKEQPQHF
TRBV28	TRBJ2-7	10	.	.	CASGTYEQYF
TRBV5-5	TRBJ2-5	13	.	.	CASSSRDQETQYF
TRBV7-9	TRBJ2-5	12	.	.	CATGEQGETQYF
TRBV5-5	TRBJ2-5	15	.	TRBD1	CASRHQGQYGGTQYF
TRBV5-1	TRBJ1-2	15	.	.	CASSLASAGLYGYTF
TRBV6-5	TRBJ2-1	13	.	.	CASRLGRFNEQFF
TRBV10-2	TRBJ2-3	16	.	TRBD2	CASRPGTSVRTDTQYF
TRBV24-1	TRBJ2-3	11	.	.	CATSGGDTQYF
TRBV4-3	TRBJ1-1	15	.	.	CASSQDRISNTEAFF
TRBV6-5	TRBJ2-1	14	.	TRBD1	CASSQGQGYNEQFF
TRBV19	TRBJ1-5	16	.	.	CASSILGSRGNQPQHF
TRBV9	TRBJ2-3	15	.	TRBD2	CASSVDGRDVDTQYF
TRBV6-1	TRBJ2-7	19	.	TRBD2	CASSEPTETWTSGRYEQYF
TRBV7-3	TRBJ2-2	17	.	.	CASSLYSLTANTGELFF
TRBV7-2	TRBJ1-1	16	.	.	CASSLDVGGRSTEAFF
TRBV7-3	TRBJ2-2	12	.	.	CASSLGFGELFF
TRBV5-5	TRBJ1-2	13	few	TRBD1	CASSLGQGDGYTF
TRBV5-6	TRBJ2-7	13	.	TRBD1	CASSWGQTYEQYF
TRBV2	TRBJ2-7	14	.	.	CASSQIAGPYEQYF
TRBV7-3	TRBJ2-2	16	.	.	CASSGKGGVGTGELFF